This T cell receptor (beta chain) came from a study of beta chain features in type 1 diabetes. At the level of the study: Healthy donors resembled patients in age, gender and cell yields. Study outcomes and limitations: Significant though moderate, a shortening of TCRB CDR3s appeared in all four CD4+ subsets of Type 1 diabetes patients.

Germline CDR1 reads SGHRS; CDR2 reads YFSETQ. The CDR3 is made up of 14 amino acids. V lost 6 bases to trimming and J lost 1 base, with 10 bases between them. Note on this clone: Antigen unknown.

Expressed TCRB transcripts were sequenced, since all the RNA that had been isolated was reverse transcribed. Sequencing used immunoSEQ multiplex PCR; TCRdb keeps in-frame clones, though not all of them. Here the sample spans about 340,000 clones, roughly 12% being singletons. The source of this sequence is a woman younger than 30 with type 1 diabetes. The chain couples TRBV5-1 to TRBJ2-2, with D perhaps matching TRBD2 (7 bases). Sequencing input: naive CD4+ T cells from blood. The CDR3 nucleotides read TGCGCCAGCAAGGGGGGGGAGAACACCGGGGAGCTGTTTTTT. This codes for CASKGGENTGELFF.